Included here is one T cell receptor beta chain sequence, with context. These data belong to a study of blood T cell repertoires in COVID-19. Study as a whole: Samples came from the United States, Italy and Spain, spanning acute and convalescent COVID-19.

The trim removed 3 bases at V and 2 bases at J, leaving 10 bases unmatched. There are 16 residues in the CDR3. CDR1 DFQATT and CDR2 SNEGSKA come from the germline V gene (reference sequence). The data were produced by immunoSEQ multiplex PCR, yet TCRdb's version contains in-frame clones alone and is incomplete. Here the sample spans 210,000 or so clones, 80% to 90% being singletons. The chain is built from TRBV20-1 and TRBJ2-7, with TRBD2 matching 10 bases. Sequencing was carried out using peripheral blood. The clonotype was recovered from a human donor in a cohort sampled during active COVID-19. In DNA, the CDR3 is TGCAGTGCTAGTCCTAGCGGGAGATATGGGACCTACGAGCAGTACTTC. Translated: CSASPSGRYGTYEQYF.